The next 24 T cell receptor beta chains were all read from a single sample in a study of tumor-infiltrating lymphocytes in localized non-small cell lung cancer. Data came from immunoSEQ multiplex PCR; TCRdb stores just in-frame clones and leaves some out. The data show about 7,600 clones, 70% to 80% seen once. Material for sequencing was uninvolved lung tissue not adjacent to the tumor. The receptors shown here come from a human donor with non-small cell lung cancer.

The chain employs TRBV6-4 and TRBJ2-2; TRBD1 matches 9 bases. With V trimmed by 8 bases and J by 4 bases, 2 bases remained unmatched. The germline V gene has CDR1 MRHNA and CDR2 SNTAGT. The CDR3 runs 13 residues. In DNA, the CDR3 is TGTGCCAGCGGGACAGGGAGCACCGGGGAGCTGTTTTTT. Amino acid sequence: CASGTGSTGELFF.

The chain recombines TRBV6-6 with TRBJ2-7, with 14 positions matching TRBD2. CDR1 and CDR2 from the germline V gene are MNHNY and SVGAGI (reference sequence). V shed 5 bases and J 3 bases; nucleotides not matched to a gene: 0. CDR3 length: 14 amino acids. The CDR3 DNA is TGTGCCAGCAGTGGACTAGCGGGAGGCTACGAGCAGTACTTC. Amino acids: CASSGLAGGYEQYF.

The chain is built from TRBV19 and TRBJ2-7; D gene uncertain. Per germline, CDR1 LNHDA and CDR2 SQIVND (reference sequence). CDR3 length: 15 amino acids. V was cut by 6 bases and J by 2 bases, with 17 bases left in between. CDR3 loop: CASRLKTAITYEQYF. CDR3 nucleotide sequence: TGTGCCAGTAGGCTAAAAACCGCCATCACCTACGAGCAGTACTTC. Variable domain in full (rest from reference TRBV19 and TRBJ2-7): DGGITQSPKYLFRKEGQNVTLSCEQNLNHDAMYWYRQDPGQGLRLIYYSQIVNDFQKGDIAEGYSVSREKKESFPLTVTSAQKNPTAFYLCASRLKTAITYEQYFGPGTRLTVT.

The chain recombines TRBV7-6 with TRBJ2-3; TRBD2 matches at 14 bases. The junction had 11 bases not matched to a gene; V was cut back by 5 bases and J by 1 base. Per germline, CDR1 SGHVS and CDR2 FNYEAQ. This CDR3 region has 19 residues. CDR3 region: CASSQRGLAGAGGTDTQYF. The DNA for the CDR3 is TGTGCCAGCAGCCAACGGGGACTAGCGGGAGCGGGAGGCACAGATACGCAGTATTTT.

The CDR3 DNA follows: TGTGCCAGCAGCTCGGGGGAAGCGGGGTTCTACGAGCAGTACTTC. Amino acids: CASSSGEAGFYEQYF. This chain links TRBV7-2 with TRBJ2-7; 7 nucleotides line up with TRBD2. CDR1 and CDR2 (germline): SGHTA, FQGNSA. The CDR3 totals 15 residues. The ends lost 4 bases at V and 3 bases at J; junction bases unmatched: 9. The whole variable domain, remainder taken from reference TRBV7-2 and TRBJ2-7, is GAGVSQSPSNKVTEKGKDVELRCDPISGHTALYWYRQSLGQGLEFLIYFQGNSAPDKSGLPSDRFSAERTGGSVSTLTIQRTQQEDSAVYLCASSSGEAGFYEQYFGPGTRLTVT.

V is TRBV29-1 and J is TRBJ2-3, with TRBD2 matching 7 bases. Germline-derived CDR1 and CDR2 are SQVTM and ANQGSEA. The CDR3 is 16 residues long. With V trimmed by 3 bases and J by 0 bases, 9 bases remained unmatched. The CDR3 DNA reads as TGCAGCGTTGAGGCCGGGAGGTCAACTAGCACAGATACGCAGTATTTT. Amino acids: CSVEAGRSTSTDTQYF.

CDR3 nucleotides: TGCAGCGTTGATTGGGAGACTGTCACAGATACGCAGTATTTT. As protein: CSVDWETVTDTQYF. The chain carries TRBV29-1 and TRBJ2-3, with D maybe TRBD2 (5 bases). V lost 3 bases and J 2 bases, leaving 12 bases between the germline ends. The CDR3 extends over 14 amino acids. Germline V gives CDR1 SQVTM, CDR2 ANQGSEA.

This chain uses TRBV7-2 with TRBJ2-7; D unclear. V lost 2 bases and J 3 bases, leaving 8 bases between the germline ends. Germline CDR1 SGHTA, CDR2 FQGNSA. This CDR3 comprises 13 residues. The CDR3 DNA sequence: TGTGCCAGCAGCTTATACAGATTCTACGAGCAGTACTTC. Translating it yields CASSLYRFYEQYF. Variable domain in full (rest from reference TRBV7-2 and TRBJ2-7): GAGVSQSPSNKVTEKGKDVELRCDPISGHTALYWYRQSLGQGLEFLIYFQGNSAPDKSGLPSDRFSAERTGGSVSTLTIQRTQQEDSAVYLCASSLYRFYEQYFGPGTRLTVT.

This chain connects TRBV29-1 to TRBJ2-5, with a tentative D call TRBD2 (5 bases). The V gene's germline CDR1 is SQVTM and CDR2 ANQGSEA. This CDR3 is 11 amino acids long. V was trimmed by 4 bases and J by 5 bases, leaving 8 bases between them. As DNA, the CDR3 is TGCAGCGTTGCACTAGGGGAGACCCAGTACTTC. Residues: CSVALGETQYF. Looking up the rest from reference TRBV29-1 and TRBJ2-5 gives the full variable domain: SAVISQKPSRDICQRGTSLTIQCQVDSQVTMMFWYRQQPGQSLTLIATANQGSEATYESGFVIDKFPISRPNLTFSTLTVSNMSPEDSSIYLCSVALGETQYFGPGTRLLVL.

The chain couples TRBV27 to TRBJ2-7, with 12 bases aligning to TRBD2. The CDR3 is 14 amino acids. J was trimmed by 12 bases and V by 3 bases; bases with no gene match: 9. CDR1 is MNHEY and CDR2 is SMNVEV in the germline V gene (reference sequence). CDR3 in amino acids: CASSLGTSGRIGYF. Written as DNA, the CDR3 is TGTGCCAGCAGTTTGGGAACTAGCGGGAGGATAGGGTACTTC.

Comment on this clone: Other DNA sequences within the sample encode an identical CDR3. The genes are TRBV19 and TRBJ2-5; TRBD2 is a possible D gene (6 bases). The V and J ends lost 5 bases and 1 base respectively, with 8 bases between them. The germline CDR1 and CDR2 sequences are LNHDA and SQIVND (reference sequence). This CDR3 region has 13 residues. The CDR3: CASSGTSQETQYF. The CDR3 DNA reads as TGTGCCAGTAGTGGGACTTCCCAAGAGACCCAGTACTTC.

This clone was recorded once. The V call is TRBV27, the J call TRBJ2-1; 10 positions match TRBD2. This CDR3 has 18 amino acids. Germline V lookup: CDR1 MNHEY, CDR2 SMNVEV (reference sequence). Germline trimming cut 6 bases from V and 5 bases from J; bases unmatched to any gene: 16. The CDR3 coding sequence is TGTGCCAGCAGGGCCCGCGGGGCTAGCGGGAGTTTCGACAATGAGCAGTTCTTC. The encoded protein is CASRARGASGSFDNEQFF.

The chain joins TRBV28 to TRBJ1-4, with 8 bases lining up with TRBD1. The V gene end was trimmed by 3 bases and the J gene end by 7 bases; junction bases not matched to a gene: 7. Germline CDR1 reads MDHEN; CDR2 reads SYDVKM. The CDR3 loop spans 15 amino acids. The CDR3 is CASSLPRTGTEKLFF. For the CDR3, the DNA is TGTGCCAGCAGTTTGCCCCGGACAGGGACTGAAAAACTGTTTTTT. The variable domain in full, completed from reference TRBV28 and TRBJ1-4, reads DVKVTQSSRYLVKRTGEKVFLECVQDMDHENMFWYRQDPGLGLRLIYFSYDVKMKEKGDIPEGYSVSREKKERFSLILESASTNQTSMYLCASSLPRTGTEKLFFGSGTQLSVL.

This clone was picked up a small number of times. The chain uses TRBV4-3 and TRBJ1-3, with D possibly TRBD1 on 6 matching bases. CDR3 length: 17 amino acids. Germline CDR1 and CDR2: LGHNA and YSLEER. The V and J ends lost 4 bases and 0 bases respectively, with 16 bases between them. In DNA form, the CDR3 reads TGCGCCAGCAGCCTCTCGACAGGATTCGCCTCTGGAAACACCATATATTTT. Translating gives CASSLSTGFASGNTIYF.

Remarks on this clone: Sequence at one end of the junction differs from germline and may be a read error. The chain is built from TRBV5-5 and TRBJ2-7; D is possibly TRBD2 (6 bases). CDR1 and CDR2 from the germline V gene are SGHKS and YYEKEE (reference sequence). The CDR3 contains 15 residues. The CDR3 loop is CASSLEVGGQSGRDF. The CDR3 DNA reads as TGTGCCAGCAGCTTGGAGGTCGGAGGGCAAAGCGGGCGAGACTTC.

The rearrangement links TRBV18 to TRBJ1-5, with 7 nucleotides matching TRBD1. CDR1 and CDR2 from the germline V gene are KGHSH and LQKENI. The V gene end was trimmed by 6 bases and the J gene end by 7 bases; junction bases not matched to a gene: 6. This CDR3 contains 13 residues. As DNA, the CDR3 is TGTGCCAGCTCCGACAGGGTGGGGCAGCCCCAGCATTTT. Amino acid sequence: CASSDRVGQPQHF.

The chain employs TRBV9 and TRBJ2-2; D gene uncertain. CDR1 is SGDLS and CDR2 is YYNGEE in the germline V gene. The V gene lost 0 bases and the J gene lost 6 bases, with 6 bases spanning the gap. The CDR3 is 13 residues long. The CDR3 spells CASSVATAGELFF. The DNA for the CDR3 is TGTGCCAGCAGCGTAGCTACGGCCGGGGAGCTGTTTTTT.

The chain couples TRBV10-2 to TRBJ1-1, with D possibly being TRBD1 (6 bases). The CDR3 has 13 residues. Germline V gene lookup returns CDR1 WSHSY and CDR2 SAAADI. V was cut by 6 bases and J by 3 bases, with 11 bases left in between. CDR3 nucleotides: TGCGCCAGCAGCAACAGGGAGGACACTGAAGCTTTCTTT. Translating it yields CASSNREDTEAFF.

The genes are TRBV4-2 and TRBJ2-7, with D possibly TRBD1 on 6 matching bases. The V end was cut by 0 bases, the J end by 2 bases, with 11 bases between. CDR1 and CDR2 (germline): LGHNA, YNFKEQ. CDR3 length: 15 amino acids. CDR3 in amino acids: CASSQDNRETYEQYF. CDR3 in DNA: TGTGCCAGCAGCCAAGACAACAGGGAAACCTACGAGCAGTACTTC.

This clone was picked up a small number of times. The CDR3 DNA sequence: TGTGCCAGCAGCCCGGGACCAGCAATAGTCAATGAGCAGTTCTTC. It codes for CASSPGPAIVNEQFF. J is TRBJ2-1 and V is TRBV7-9; D assignment may be TRBD1 or TRBD2 (5 bases each). The CDR3 sequence is 15 residues long. In germline, CDR1 is SEHNR, CDR2 FQNEAQ (reference sequence). With 5 bases removed from V and 6 bases from J, the gap between germline ends came to 17 bases.

Written as DNA, the CDR3 is TGTGCCAGCAGTCTAGCGGGAGACGTCAATGAGCAGTTCTTC. It is translated as CASSLAGDVNEQFF. The chain couples TRBV6-4 to TRBJ2-1; 10 positions agree with TRBD2. This CDR3 has 14 residues. The germline CDR1 and CDR2 sequences are MRHNA and SNTAGT. The V gene end was trimmed by 5 bases and the J gene end by 6 bases; junction bases not matched to a gene: 4.

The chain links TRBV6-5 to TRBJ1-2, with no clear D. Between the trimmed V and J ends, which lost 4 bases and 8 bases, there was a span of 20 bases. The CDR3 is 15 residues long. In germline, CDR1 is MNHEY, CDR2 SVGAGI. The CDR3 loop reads CASSSPPGGISGYTF. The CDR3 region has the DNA TGTGCCAGCAGTTCCCCCCCGGGCGGAATCTCCGGCTACACCTTC.

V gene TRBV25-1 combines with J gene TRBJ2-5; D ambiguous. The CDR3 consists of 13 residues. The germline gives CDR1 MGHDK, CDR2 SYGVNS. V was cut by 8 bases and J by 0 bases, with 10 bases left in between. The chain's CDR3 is CASQGQYQETQYF. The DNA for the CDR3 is TGTGCCAGCCAAGGCCAGTACCAAGAGACCCAGTACTTC. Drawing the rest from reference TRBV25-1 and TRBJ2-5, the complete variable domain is EADIYQTPRYLVIGTGKKITLECSQTMGHDKMYWYQQDPGMELHLIHYSYGVNSTEKGDLSSESTVSRIRTEHFPLTLESARPSHTSQYLCASQGQYQETQYFGPGTRLLVL.

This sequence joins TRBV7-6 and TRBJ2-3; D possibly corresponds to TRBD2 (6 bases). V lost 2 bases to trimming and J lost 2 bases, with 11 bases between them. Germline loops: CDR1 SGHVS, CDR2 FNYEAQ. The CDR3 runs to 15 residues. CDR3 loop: CASSLRSGLTDTQYF. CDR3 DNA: TGTGCCAGCAGCTTACGCAGCGGGCTCACAGATACGCAGTATTTT.